A single count supports the clone carrying this T cell receptor (beta chain). The CDR3 is made up of 15 amino acids. The germline V gene has CDR1 SGHRS and CDR2 YFSETQ. V gave up 4 bases and J gave up 2 bases; unmatched junction bases: 2. Authors' data handling: Estimation of nucleated cell counts relied on the amplification of reference gene primers. Profiling relied on immunoSEQ multiplex PCR, and the TCRdb table lists in-frame clones only, not all of them. V and J calls and clone size are copied from that table; D and trimming were computed from the DNA. The repertoire has about 65,000 clones, 80% to 90% of them found once; the top ten carry under 15%. The sample comes from a study of blood T cell repertoires in COVID-19. Study details: Sites in the United States, Italy and Spain provided acute and convalescent COVID-19 samples. PBMCs, B-cell-depleted T cells, or T cells were the source of the cDNA or gDNA that made up the material.

This rearrangement joins TRBV5-1 to TRBJ2-7; TRBD2 matches 14 bases. Source material: peripheral blood. The receptor was isolated from a man of 80 years or more with acute or convalescent COVID-19. As DNA, the CDR3 is TGCGCCAGCAGCACGACTAGCGGGGGGGCCTACGAGCAGTACTTC. It is translated as CASSTTSGGAYEQYF.